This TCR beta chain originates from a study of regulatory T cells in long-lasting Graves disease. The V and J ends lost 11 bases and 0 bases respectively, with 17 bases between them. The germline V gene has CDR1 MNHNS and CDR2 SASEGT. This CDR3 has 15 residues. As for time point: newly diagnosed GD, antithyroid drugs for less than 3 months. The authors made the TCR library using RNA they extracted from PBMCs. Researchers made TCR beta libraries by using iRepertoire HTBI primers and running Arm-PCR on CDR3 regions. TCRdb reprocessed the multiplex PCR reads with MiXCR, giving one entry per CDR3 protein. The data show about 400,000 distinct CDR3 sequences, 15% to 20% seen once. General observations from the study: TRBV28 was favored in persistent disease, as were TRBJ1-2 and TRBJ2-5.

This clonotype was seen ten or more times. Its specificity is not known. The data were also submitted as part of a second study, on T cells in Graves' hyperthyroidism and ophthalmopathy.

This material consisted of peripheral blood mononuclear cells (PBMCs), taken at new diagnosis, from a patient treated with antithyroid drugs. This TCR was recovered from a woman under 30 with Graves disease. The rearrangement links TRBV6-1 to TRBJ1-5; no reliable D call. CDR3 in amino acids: CAVREALTSNQPQHF. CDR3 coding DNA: TGTGCCGTCCGGGAAGCCCTGACTAGCAATCAGCCCCAGCATTTT.